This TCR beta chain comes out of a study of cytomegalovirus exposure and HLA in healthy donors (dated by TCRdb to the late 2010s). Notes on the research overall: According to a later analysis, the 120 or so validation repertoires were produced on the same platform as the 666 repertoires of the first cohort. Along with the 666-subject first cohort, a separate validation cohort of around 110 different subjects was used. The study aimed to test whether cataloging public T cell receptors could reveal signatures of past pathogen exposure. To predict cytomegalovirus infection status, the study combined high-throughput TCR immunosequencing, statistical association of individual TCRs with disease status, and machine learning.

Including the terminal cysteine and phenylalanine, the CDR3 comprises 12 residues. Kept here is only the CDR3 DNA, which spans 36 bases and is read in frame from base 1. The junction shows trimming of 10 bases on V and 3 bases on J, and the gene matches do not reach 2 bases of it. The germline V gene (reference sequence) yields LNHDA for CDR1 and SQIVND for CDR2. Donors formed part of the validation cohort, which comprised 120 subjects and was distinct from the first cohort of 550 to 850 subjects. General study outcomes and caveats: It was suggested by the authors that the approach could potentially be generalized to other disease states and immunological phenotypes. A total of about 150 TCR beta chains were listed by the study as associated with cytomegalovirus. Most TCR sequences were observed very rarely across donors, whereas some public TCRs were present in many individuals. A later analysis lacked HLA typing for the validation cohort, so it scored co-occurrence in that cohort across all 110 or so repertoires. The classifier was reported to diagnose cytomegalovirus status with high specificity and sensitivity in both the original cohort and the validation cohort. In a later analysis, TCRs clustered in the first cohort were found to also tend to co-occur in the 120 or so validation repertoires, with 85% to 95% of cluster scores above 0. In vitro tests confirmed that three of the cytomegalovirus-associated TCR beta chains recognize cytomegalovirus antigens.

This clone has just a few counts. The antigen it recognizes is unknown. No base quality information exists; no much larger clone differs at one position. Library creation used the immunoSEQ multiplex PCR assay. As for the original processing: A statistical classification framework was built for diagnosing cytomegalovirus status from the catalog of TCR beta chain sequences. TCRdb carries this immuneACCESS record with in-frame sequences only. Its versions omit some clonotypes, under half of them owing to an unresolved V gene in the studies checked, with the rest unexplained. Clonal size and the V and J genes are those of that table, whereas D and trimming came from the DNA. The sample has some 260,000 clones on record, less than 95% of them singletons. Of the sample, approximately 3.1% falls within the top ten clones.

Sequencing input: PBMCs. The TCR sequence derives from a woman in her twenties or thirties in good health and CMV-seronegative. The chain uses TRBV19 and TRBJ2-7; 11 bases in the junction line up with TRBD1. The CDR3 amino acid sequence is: CATGTGGYEQYF. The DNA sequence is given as TGTGCCACTGGGACAGGGGGCTACGAGCAGTACTTC.